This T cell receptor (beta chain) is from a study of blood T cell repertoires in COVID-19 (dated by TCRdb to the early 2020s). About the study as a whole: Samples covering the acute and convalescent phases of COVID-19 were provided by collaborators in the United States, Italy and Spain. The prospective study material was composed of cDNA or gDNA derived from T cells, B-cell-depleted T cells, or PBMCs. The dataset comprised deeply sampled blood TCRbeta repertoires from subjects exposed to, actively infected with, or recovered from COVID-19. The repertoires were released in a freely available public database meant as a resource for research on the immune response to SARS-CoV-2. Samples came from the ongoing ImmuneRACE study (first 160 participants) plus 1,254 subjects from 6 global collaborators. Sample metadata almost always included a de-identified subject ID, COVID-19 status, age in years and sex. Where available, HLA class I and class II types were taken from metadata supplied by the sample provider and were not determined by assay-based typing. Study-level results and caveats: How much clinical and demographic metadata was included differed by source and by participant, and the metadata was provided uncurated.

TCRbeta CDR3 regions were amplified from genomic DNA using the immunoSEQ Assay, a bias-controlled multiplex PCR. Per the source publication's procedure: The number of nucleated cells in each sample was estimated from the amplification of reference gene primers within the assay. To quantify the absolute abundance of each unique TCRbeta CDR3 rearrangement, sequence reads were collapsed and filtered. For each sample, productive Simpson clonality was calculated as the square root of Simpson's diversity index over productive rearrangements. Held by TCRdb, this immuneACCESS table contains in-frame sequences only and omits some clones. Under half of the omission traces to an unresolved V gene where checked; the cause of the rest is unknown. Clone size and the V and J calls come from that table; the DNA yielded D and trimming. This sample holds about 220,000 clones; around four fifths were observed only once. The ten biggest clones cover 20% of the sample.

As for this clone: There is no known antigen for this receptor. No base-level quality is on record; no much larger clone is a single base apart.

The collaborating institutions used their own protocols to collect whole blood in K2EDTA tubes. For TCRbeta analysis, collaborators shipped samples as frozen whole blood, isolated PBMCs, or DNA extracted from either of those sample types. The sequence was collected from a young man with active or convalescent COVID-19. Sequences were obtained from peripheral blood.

The CDR3 region reads CASSLTRGATQYF. The nucleotides are TGTGCCAGCAGCCTAACCCGCGGGGCCACGCAGTATTTT. The chain is encoded by TRBV27 joined to TRBJ2-3; possibly the D gene is TRBD2, per 6 matching bases. V was cut back by 6 bases and J by 9 bases, leaving a gap of 16 bases between them. The CDR3 runs 13 amino acids, cysteine and phenylalanine included. Here the CDR3 DNA is all that survives: 39 bases in frame from base 1. The CDR1 and CDR2 encoded by the germline V gene (reference sequence) are MNHEY and SMNVEV.